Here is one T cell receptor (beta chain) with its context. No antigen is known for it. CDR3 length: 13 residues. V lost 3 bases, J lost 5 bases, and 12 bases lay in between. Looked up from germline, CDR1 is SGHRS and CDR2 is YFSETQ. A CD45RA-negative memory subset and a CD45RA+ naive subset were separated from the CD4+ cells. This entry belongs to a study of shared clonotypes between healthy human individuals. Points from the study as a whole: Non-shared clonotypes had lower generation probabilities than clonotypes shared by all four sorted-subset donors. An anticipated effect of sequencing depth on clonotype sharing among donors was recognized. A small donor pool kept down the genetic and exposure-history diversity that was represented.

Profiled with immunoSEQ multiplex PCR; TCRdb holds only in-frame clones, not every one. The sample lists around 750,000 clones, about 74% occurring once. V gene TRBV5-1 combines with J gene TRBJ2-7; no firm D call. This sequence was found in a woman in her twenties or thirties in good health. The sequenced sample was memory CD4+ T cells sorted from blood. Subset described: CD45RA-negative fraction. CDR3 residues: CASSSYRSNEQYF. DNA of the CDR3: TGCGCCAGCAGCTCCTATAGGTCAAACGAGCAGTACTTC.